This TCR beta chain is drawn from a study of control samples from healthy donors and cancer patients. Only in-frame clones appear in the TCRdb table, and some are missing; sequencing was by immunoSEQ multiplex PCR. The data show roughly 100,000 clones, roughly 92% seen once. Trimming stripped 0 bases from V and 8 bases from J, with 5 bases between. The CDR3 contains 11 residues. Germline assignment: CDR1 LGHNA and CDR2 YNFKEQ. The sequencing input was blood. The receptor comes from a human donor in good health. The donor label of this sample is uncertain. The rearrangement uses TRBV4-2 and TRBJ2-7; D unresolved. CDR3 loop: CASSQDNKQYF. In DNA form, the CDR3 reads TGTGCCAGCAGCCAAGATAATAAGCAGTACTTC.